This passage covers 18 T cell receptor beta chains from one sample sequenced in a study of blood T cells in healthy people across ages. Primed by a sample-barcoded 5' primer and a J-beta primer mix, a second PCR proceeded for about 7 to 12 cycles. MiXCR, applied by TCRdb to the 5' RACE reads, yields one record per CDR3 protein. Of 500,000 to 650,000 distinct CDR3 sequences in the sample, about 27% are singletons; the top ten hold approximately 3.6%. The same sample was also studied in work on T cells of mothers and their children.

Sequenced sample: blood. Every receptor here comes from a boy aged 2 to 10 in good health.

This clonotype was seen more than once but under ten times. The conserved final phenylalanine or tryptophan is absent from the CDR3, which likely points to a read error. CDR3 nucleotides: TGTGCCAGCAGTTACTCGAGGGACAGGAACTACGAGCAGTACCTC. Its translation is CASSYSRDRNYEQYL. The rearrangement joins TRBV6-5 to TRBJ2-7; 8 bases fit TRBD1. This CDR3 comprises 15 residues. Trimming at V came to 0 bases and at J to 3 bases, leaving 4 bases not matched to a gene. The germline CDR1 and CDR2 sequences are MNHEY and SVGAGI.

The chain has TRBV28 and TRBJ1-5; the match to TRBD1 covers 7 bases. CDR1 and CDR2 from the germline V gene are MDHEN and SYDVKM. This CDR3 comprises 16 residues. The J segment lost 5 bases and the V segment lost 4 bases, leaving 11 bases of the junction unmatched. The CDR3: CASSSYRGNRDQPQHF. CDR3 nucleotides: TGTGCCAGCAGTTCGTACAGGGGAAACCGGGATCAGCCCCAGCATTTT.

This clonotype was seen more than once but under ten times. The rearrangement uses TRBV6-1 and TRBJ1-4, with 10 bases aligning to TRBD1. The J segment lost 7 bases and the V segment lost 7 bases, leaving 18 bases of the junction unmatched. This CDR3 is built from 18 residues. The V gene's germline CDR1 is MNHNS and CDR2 SASEGT. CDR3 coding DNA: TGTGCCAGCACCCGGTTTGTGCCTATGAGGACAGGGGGTGAAAAACTGTTTTTT. As protein: CASTRFVPMRTGGEKLFF.

The rearrangement joins TRBV4-1 to TRBJ2-6; D is uncertain. The CDR3 loop spans 16 amino acids. The V gene lost 2 bases and the J gene lost 0 bases, with 8 bases spanning the gap. Germline V gene lookup returns CDR1 MGHRA and CDR2 YSYEKL. CDR3 sequence (DNA): TGCGCCAGCAGCCAATGGTCCACCTCTGGGGCCAACGTCCTGACTTTC. Its translation is CASSQWSTSGANVLTF.

The chain employs TRBV30 and TRBJ2-2; 11 bases line up with TRBD2. The CDR3 runs 14 residues. J was trimmed by 7 bases and V by 4 bases; bases with no gene match: 5. CDR1 and CDR2 from the germline V gene are GTSNPN and SVGIG (reference sequence). In DNA, the CDR3 is TGTGCCTGGAAGGGACTAGCGGATTACGGGGAGCTGTTTTTT. It encodes CAWKGLADYGELFF. Based on the CDR3 plus reference TRBV30 and TRBJ2-2, the full variable domain is SQTIHQWPATLVQPVGSPLSLECTVEGTSNPNLYWYRQAAGRGLQLLFYSVGIGQISSEVPQNLSASRPQDRQFILSSKKLLLSDSGFYLCAWKGLADYGELFFGEGSRLTVL.

The count of this clonotype is one. The junction shows a germline mismatch at one end, possibly a read error. The V gene is TRBV2, the J gene TRBJ1-1; D not certain. The CDR3 spans 14 residues. Germline-derived CDR1 and CDR2 are SNHLY and FYNNEI. CDR3 in amino acids: CASSDNAENTEAFF. DNA for the CDR3: TGCGCCAGCAGTGATAACGCGGAGAACACTGAAGCTTTCTTT.

In this sample, this clonotype turned up a few times. CDR3 nucleotides: TGCGCCAGCAGCCAGTACGGGCTGGGGGACACTGAAGCTTTCTTT. Its protein product is CASSQYGLGDTEAFF. The chain uses TRBV4-3 and TRBJ1-1, with a possible D match to TRBD1 (5 bases). V lost 3 bases and J 3 bases, leaving 14 bases between the germline ends. Germline V gene sequence: CDR1 LGHNA, CDR2 YSLEER. This CDR3 is built from 15 residues.

The CDR3 region has the DNA TGTGCCAGCAGTCCGGACGGTATCTCTGGAAACACCATATATTTT. This encodes CASSPDGISGNTIYF. This sequence joins TRBV12-3 or TRBV12-4 and TRBJ1-3, with D hard to call. CDR3 size: 15 residues. V lost 5 bases to trimming and J lost 0 bases, with 11 bases between them.

The chain uses TRBV5-1 and TRBJ1-4; 10 nucleotides match TRBD1. With V trimmed by 3 bases and J by 5 bases, 7 bases remained unmatched. This CDR3 comprises 16 residues. From germline, CDR1 is SGHRS and CDR2 YFSETQ. The CDR3 DNA is TGCGCCAGCAGCTGGGGACAGGGGTTACAGAATGAAAAACTGTTTTTT. Translated: CASSWGQGLQNEKLFF.

V and J are TRBV7-9 and TRBJ2-7; the D gene is possibly TRBD2 (5 bases). This CDR3 spans 14 amino acids. In germline, CDR1 is SEHNR, CDR2 FQNEAQ (reference sequence). With 5 bases removed from V and 6 bases from J, the gap between germline ends came to 17 bases. The CDR3 sequence: CASSPMPGVGEQYF. As DNA, the CDR3 is TGTGCCAGCAGCCCAATGCCCGGGGTTGGCGAGCAGTACTTC.

The chain employs TRBV18 and TRBJ2-7; D might be TRBD1 (7 bases). Trimming removed 1 base from V and 5 bases from J, with 21 bases in between. The CDR3 extends over 17 amino acids. Germline CDR1 and CDR2: KGHSH and LQKENI. DNA for the CDR3: TGTGCCAGCTCACCACGAGTGTTCTTCAGGGGGGCGAACGAGCAGTACTTC. This encodes CASSPRVFFRGANEQYF.

CDR3 loop: CASSYIGVRYQNEKLFF. The CDR3 DNA reads TGTGCCAGCAGTTACATTGGGGTTCGGTACCAAAATGAAAAACTGTTTTTT. The V call is TRBV6-6, the J call TRBJ1-4, with no clear D. The CDR3 is 17 amino acids. Trimming removed 2 bases from V and 5 bases from J, with 18 bases in between. Germline values: CDR1 MNHNY, CDR2 SVGAGI (reference sequence).

The CDR3 region has the DNA TGCGCCAGCAGCTCCCCGACGACTAGCGGGAGGGCCGGGCCTGAGACCCAGTACTTC. This encodes CASSSPTTSGRAGPETQYF. V is TRBV5-1 and J is TRBJ2-7, with 14 bases matching TRBD2. The J call may be mistaken, given a closer DNA end match to TRBJ2-5. CDR3 length: 19 amino acids. The germline V gene has CDR1 SGHRS and CDR2 YFSETQ.

The gene calls are TRBV13 and TRBJ2-7; 9 bases align to TRBD2. The junction had 10 bases not matched to a gene; V was cut back by 4 bases and J by 6 bases. This CDR3 contains 15 residues. Looked up from germline, CDR1 is PRHDT and CDR2 is FYEKMQ (reference sequence). The chain's CDR3 is CASSSGVAGETEQYF. DNA for the CDR3: TGTGCCAGCAGCTCCGGGGTAGCGGGAGAGACCGAGCAGTACTTC.

This rearrangement joins TRBV27 to TRBJ2-7, with D perhaps being TRBD1 or TRBD2 (5 bases each). Germline lookup yields CDR1 MNHEY and CDR2 SMNVEV (reference sequence). CDR3 length: 15 residues. The V end was cut by 5 bases, the J end by 7 bases, with 21 bases between. The CDR3 here is CASSPTAPRGHEQYF. CDR3 in DNA: TGTGCCAGCAGTCCAACCGCACCGAGGGGTCATGAGCAGTACTTC.

This chain connects TRBV5-5 to TRBJ2-5; perhaps TRBD2 as D (6 bases). Germline CDR1 SGHKS, CDR2 YYEKEE (reference sequence). V was shortened by 6 bases and J by 5 bases, with 23 bases between the two germline ends. This CDR3 comprises 16 residues. CDR3 coding DNA: TGTGCCAGCATCTCCCGACTAGGCTCGACTTGGGAGACCCAGTACTTC. Translated, it gives CASISRLGSTWETQYF.

The V gene is TRBV7-2, the J gene TRBJ2-5; 7 bases are a match to TRBD2. V shed 1 base, J shed 5 bases, and the junction held 10 bases outside the gene matches. In germline, CDR1 is SGHTA, CDR2 FQGNSA. This CDR3 contains 16 residues. CDR3 in DNA: TGTGCCAGCAGCTTAGGATTCGGCGGGAGCGGGGAGACCCAGTACTTC. Residues: CASSLGFGGSGETQYF.

This clonotype was seen a few times. The CDR3 here is CASSSPGVEKLFF. CDR3 DNA: TGTGCCAGCAGTTCCCCGGGGGTGGAAAAACTGTTTTTT. The chain is built from TRBV28 and TRBJ1-4, with a tentative D call TRBD1 (5 bases). CDR3 length equals 13 residues. Trimming removed 4 bases at V and 8 bases at J, with 11 bases between. CDR1 and CDR2 (germline): MDHEN, SYDVKM.